The entry below describes one T cell receptor beta chain. In the study's own analysis: Reference gene primer amplification gave estimated nucleated cell counts. Assay: immunoSEQ multiplex PCR; the TCRdb copy retains only in-frame clones and omits some. V and J calls and clone size come straight from that table; D and trimming were deduced from the DNA. The sample records under 150,000 clones, roughly four fifths being singletons. This entry is derived from a study of blood T cell repertoires in COVID-19. Study as a whole: Sample material is recorded as cDNA or gDNA derived from T cells, B-cell-depleted T cells, or PBMCs.

The V end lost 0 bases, the J end lost 3 bases, and 15 bases lay between the germline ends. The CDR3 consists of 17 residues. Germline assignment: CDR1 MGHRA and CDR2 YSYEKL. The TCR originated in a man aged 35-49 years with active or convalescent COVID-19. The chain joins TRBV4-1 to TRBJ2-1; D is ambiguous. The sample comprised peripheral blood. The CDR3 DNA reads TGCGCCAGCAGCCAAGATATCCGAATGTTCGGCTACAATGAGCAGTTCTTC. The encoded protein is CASSQDIRMFGYNEQFF.